One sample yielded the 22 T cell receptor beta chains listed below, sequenced in a study of blood T cells in healthy people across ages. Using a J-beta primer mix together with a sample-barcoded 5' primer, a second PCR was run for roughly 6 to 11 cycles. TCRdb re-derived calls from the 5' RACE reads in MiXCR, one entry per CDR3 protein. The sample lists some 900,000 distinct CDR3 sequences, roughly 50% occurring once. Sequencing was carried out using blood. These receptors were collected from a man aged 25-45 years in good health.

A few counts support this clonotype. CDR3 nucleotides: TGTGCCAGCAGCTTATTACCGGGGGGGCTAAATGAGCAGTTCTTC. The encoded protein is CASSLLPGGLNEQFF. The chain joins TRBV7-9 to TRBJ2-1; 8 positions agree with TRBD2. The CDR3 loop spans 15 amino acids. Germline V gives CDR1 SEHNR, CDR2 FQNEAQ (reference sequence). V was clipped by 2 bases and J by 7 bases; unmatched bases: 7.

In its sample, this clonotype was seen a few times. The genes are TRBV12-5 and TRBJ2-1; 8 nucleotides agree with TRBD1. Germline CDR1 is LGHNT and CDR2 is FRNRAP. The CDR3 sequence is 15 residues long. V was pared by 1 base and J by 2 bases, with 1 base of the junction left unmatched. The CDR3 region is CASGLGDRPYNEQFF. Here the CDR3 DNA reads TGTGCTAGTGGTTTGGGGGACAGGCCCTACAATGAGCAGTTCTTC. Together with reference TRBV12-5 and TRBJ2-1, the CDR3 gives the full variable domain: DARVTQTPRHKVTEMGQEVTMRCQPILGHNTVFWYRQTMMQGLELLAYFRNRAPLDDSGMPKDRFSAEMPDATLATLKIQPSEPRDSAVYFCASGLGDRPYNEQFFGPGTRLTVL.

The CDR3 spells CASSRERNNQPQHF. CDR3 DNA sequence: TGTGCCAGTTCCCGCGAGCGGAACAATCAGCCCCAGCATTTT. This chain joins TRBV7-2 and TRBJ1-5; D ambiguous. Germline CDR1 SGHTA, CDR2 FQGNSA. This CDR3 spans 14 amino acids. The ends were cut back, 9 bases at V and 3 bases at J, with 15 bases in the middle.

The rearrangement joins TRBV4-1 to TRBJ2-1, with TRBD2 matching over 8 bases. Germline CDR1 and CDR2: MGHRA and YSYEKL. V dropped 3 bases and J dropped 6; count of bases not matched to a gene: 13. The CDR3 sequence is 17 residues long. CDR3: CASSQLPRGAPANEQFF. The CDR3 nucleotides are TGCGCCAGCAGCCAGCTACCGCGGGGGGCCCCAGCCAATGAGCAGTTCTTC.

This clonotype turned up a few times. The chain couples TRBV12-3 or TRBV12-4 to TRBJ2-1; possible D gene TRBD2, 5 bases. V was cut by 3 bases and J by 6 bases, with 12 bases left in between. The CDR3 totals 14 residues. Here the CDR3 reads CASSLPPAGNEQFF. CDR3 bases: TGTGCCAGCAGTTTGCCGCCCGCGGGCAATGAGCAGTTCTTC.

The table lists this clonotype with a few counts. The rearrangement links TRBV6-2 or TRBV6-3 to TRBJ2-7; no firm D call. The germline V gene encodes CDR1 MNHEY and CDR2 SVGEGT. CDR3 length: 10 amino acids. V lost 3 bases, J lost 5 bases, and 2 bases lay in between. The DNA for the CDR3 is TGTGCCAGCAGTTATAACGAGCAGTACTTC. Residues: CASSYNEQYF.

This clonotype was recorded a few times. This chain links TRBV7-8 with TRBJ2-3, with 8 bases matching TRBD2. The V and J ends lost 5 bases and 5 bases, in that order; junction bases with no gene match: 12. The CDR3 is made up of 16 amino acids. Per germline, CDR1 SGHVS and CDR2 FQNEAQ. CDR3: CASSPRTSGGKDTQYF. The CDR3 DNA sequence: TGTGCCAGCAGCCCACGAACCAGCGGGGGTAAAGATACGCAGTATTTT.

This clonotype was observed a few times. The chain has TRBV4-2 and TRBJ2-7; maybe TRBD2 (5 bases). Trimming shortened V by 1 base and J by 0 bases, and 13 bases separated the two germline ends. The CDR3 spans 16 residues. Germline CDR1 LGHNA, CDR2 YNFKEQ. The CDR3 here is CASSQAPAATSYEQYF. As DNA, the CDR3 is TGTGCCAGCAGCCAAGCCCCAGCGGCTACCTCCTACGAGCAGTACTTC.

The chain recombines TRBV20-1 with TRBJ1-5; 7 bases align to TRBD1. In germline, CDR1 is DFQATT, CDR2 SNEGSKA (reference sequence). This CDR3 has 13 residues. V was clipped by 5 bases and J by 2 bases; unmatched bases: 3. This CDR3 is CSAADRGNQPQHF. In DNA, the CDR3 is TGCAGTGCTGCCGACAGGGGCAATCAGCCCCAGCATTTT.

The chain is built from TRBV5-4 and TRBJ2-3, with 10 positions matching TRBD1. The CDR3 is 18 residues long. Germline V gene sequence: CDR1 SGHNT, CDR2 YYREEE (reference sequence). J lost 1 base, V lost 0 bases, and 8 bases had no gene match. Here the CDR3 reads CASSLAFEDRGRTDTQYF. As DNA, the CDR3 is TGTGCCAGCAGCTTGGCCTTTGAAGACAGGGGGCGCACAGATACGCAGTATTTT.

V is TRBV20-1 and J is TRBJ1-1; no clear D. The CDR3 has 12 residues. Trimming pared 3 bases from V and 0 bases from J, leaving 5 bases between. Germline CDR1 reads DFQATT; CDR2 reads SNEGSKA (reference sequence). CDR3 bases: TGCAGTGCTAGCGGGGTGAACACTGAAGCTTTCTTT. Amino acids: CSASGVNTEAFF.

In its sample, this clonotype was seen a few times. The chain has TRBV6-2 or TRBV6-3 and TRBJ2-7; weak D call: TRBD1 (5 bases). V was cut by 7 bases and J by 1 base, with 14 bases left in between. CDR1 is MNHEY and CDR2 is SVGEGT in the germline V gene. This CDR3 contains 14 residues. The CDR3 bases are TGTGCCAGCACCTGGGGCCTTTTTTCCTACGAGCAGTACTTC. Residues: CASTWGLFSYEQYF.

This clonotype was picked up a small number of times. This rearrangement joins TRBV20-1 to TRBJ2-1; D not resolved. The germline CDR1 and CDR2 sequences are DFQATT and SNEGSKA (reference sequence). With 1 base removed from V and 4 bases from J, the gap between germline ends came to 8 bases. This CDR3 region has 13 residues. In nucleotides, the CDR3 is TGCAGTGCTAGAGCCACACTGTACAATGAGCAGTTCTTC. This sequence encodes CSARATLYNEQFF.

This chain uses TRBV6-2 or TRBV6-3 with TRBJ2-3; 8 bases match TRBD1. V was clipped by 6 bases and J by 4 bases; unmatched bases: 9. There are 15 residues in the CDR3. The germline gives CDR1 MNHEY, CDR2 SVGEGT. The CDR3 spells CASRRARGLADTQYF. The DNA of the CDR3 is TGTGCCAGCAGGAGAGCCAGGGGGCTCGCAGATACGCAGTATTTT.

The rearrangement joins TRBV27 to TRBJ1-6; 7 nucleotides line up with TRBD1. Trimming took 6 bases from V and 9 from J; bases not matched to a gene: 11. The length of the CDR3 is 15 residues. Germline CDR1 is MNHEY and CDR2 is SMNVEV (reference sequence). CDR3 loop: CASSYSTGRVSPLHF. In DNA, the CDR3 is TGTGCCAGCAGCTATTCGACAGGGAGGGTTTCACCCCTCCACTTT.

The CDR3, as DNA: TGCGCCAGCAGTGAAGGGACAGGGGGAGCAGAGACCCAGTACTTC. The encoded protein is CASSEGTGGAETQYF. V and J are TRBV10-1 and TRBJ2-7; 11 positions match TRBD1. With the DNA end fitting TRBJ2-5 better, the J assignment may be wrong. CDR1 is WNHNN, CDR2 SYGVQD, per germline (reference sequence). The CDR3 contains 15 residues.

The V and J genes are TRBV20-1 and TRBJ2-5; D is tentatively TRBD1 or TRBD2 (5 bases each). This CDR3 is built from 13 residues. Per the germline V gene, CDR1 is DFQATT and CDR2 is SNEGSKA (reference sequence). The ends were cut back, 3 bases at V and 5 bases at J, with 13 bases in the middle. The CDR3 bases are TGCAGTGCTAGGGTTGACAGAGGGGAGACCCAGTACTTC. It is translated as CSARVDRGETQYF.

The chain joins TRBV20-1 to TRBJ2-3; D possibly matches TRBD1 or TRBD2 (5 bases each). Between the trimmed V and J ends, which lost 5 bases and 2 bases, there was a span of 14 bases. The V gene's germline CDR1 is DFQATT and CDR2 SNEGSKA (reference sequence). The CDR3 length is 14 residues. Here the CDR3 reads CSAGVGASTDTQYF. CDR3 coding DNA: TGCAGTGCTGGAGTCGGGGCCTCCACAGATACGCAGTATTTT.

The chain has TRBV6-6 and TRBJ1-2, with TRBD1 matching over 7 bases. Losses at the gene ends were 4 bases for V and 8 bases for J; bases not matched to a gene: 10. In germline, CDR1 is MNHNY, CDR2 SVGAGI (reference sequence). This CDR3 has 14 residues. This chain's CDR3 is CASSSISTGRGYTF. The DNA of the CDR3 is TGTGCCAGCAGTTCTATCTCGACAGGGAGAGGCTACACCTTC.

This clonotype was observed a handful of times. V and J are TRBV24-1 and TRBJ2-1, with D perhaps TRBD1 (6 bases). CDR3 length equals 16 residues. Deletions cut 5 bases from V and 6 bases from J, with 19 bases between. Germline CDR1 reads KGHDR; CDR2 reads SFDVKD. The DNA of the CDR3 is TGTGCCACCAGTGCCCCCACCGGGGAAGGGGGCAATGAGCAGTTCTTC. Its translation: CATSAPTGEGGNEQFF.

This clonotype was detected many times. The chain joins TRBV7-9 to TRBJ1-5, with TRBD1 matching over 10 bases. Germline V lookup: CDR1 SEHNR, CDR2 FQNEAQ (reference sequence). Trimming cost V 6 bases and J 6 bases; bases outside gene matches: 8. This CDR3 is 15 amino acids long. The CDR3 region is CASRSGTGEGQPQHF. CDR3 in DNA: TGTGCCAGCAGATCGGGGACAGGGGAGGGTCAGCCCCAGCATTTT.

This chain joins TRBV5-5 and TRBJ2-6; D remains unclear. Between the trimmed V and J ends, which lost 7 bases and 2 bases, there was a span of 7 bases. Germline V CDR1 and CDR2: SGHKS, YYEKEE (reference sequence). This CDR3 is 13 amino acids long. CDR3 amino acids: CASWVAGANVLTF. DNA for the CDR3: TGTGCCAGCTGGGTGGCTGGGGCCAACGTCCTGACTTTC.